The 26 T cell receptor beta chains given below trace back to one sample, sequenced in a study of T cell changes during pregnancy in multiple sclerosis. This table comes from immunoSEQ multiplex PCR, and its TCRdb copy is limited to in-frame clones, with some not included. The sample records tens of thousands of clones, 85% to 95% being singletons. The source material was peripheral blood, sampled in the third trimester of pregnancy. All receptors come from a female donor with multiple sclerosis, enrolled in a pregnancy study.

The chain links TRBV28 to TRBJ2-7; TRBD1 agrees at 8 bases. V dropped 6 bases and J dropped 7; count of bases not matched to a gene: 11. Germline loops: CDR1 MDHEN, CDR2 SYDVKM. This CDR3 spans 14 amino acids. This CDR3 is CASSARQGAWEQYF. Written as DNA, the CDR3 is TGTGCCAGCAGCGCGAGGCAGGGGGCGTGGGAGCAGTACTTC.

V is TRBV7-6 and J is TRBJ1-1; D gene unclear. The CDR3 totals 15 residues. The ends were cut back, 4 bases at V and 1 base at J, with 13 bases in the middle. Germline assignment: CDR1 SGHVS and CDR2 FNYEAQ. CDR3 sequence reads: CASSSALIRNTEAFF. DNA for the CDR3: TGTGCCAGCAGCTCAGCCCTAATCCGGAACACTGAAGCTTTCTTT.

The chain is built from TRBV6-6 and TRBJ2-5, with TRBD2 identical over 11 bases. Germline V gives CDR1 MNHNY, CDR2 SVGAGI (reference sequence). The CDR3 totals 15 residues. With V trimmed by 6 bases and J by 5 bases, 8 bases remained unmatched. CDR3 residues: CASSLSGRAGETQYF. The CDR3 DNA follows: TGTGCCAGCAGCCTTAGCGGGAGGGCCGGTGAGACCCAGTACTTC.

The chain joins TRBV27 to TRBJ2-5; tentatively, D is TRBD1 (5 bases). This CDR3 is 14 amino acids long. The germline V and J ends were trimmed by 3 bases and 4 bases, with 12 bases remaining between them. Germline V CDR1 and CDR2: MNHEY, SMNVEV (reference sequence). CDR3 residues: CASSFADQGETQYF. For the CDR3, the DNA is TGTGCCAGCAGTTTTGCGGACCAGGGAGAGACCCAGTACTTC.

This rearrangement joins TRBV6-4 to TRBJ2-1, with TRBD2 matching over 14 bases. The CDR3 is made up of 14 amino acids. The V gene's germline CDR1 is MRHNA and CDR2 SNTAGT. V trimming: 3 bases; J trimming: 8 bases; junction bases outside the gene matches: 0. CDR3 sequence (DNA): TGTGCCAGCAGTGAGGGACTAGCGGGGGATGAGCAGTTCTTC. Translation: CASSEGLAGDEQFF.

The V call is TRBV11-3, the J call TRBJ2-6; TRBD1 matches at 7 bases. Trimming at V came to 3 bases and at J to 4 bases, leaving 12 bases not matched to a gene. Germline lookup yields CDR1 SGHNT and CDR2 YENEEA. The length of the CDR3 is 18 residues. DNA of the CDR3: TGTGCCAGCAGCTTTGGGGACAGAGTTCTGCCAGGGGCCAACGTCCTGACTTTC. It encodes CASSFGDRVLPGANVLTF.

In its sample, this clone was seen a few times. This CDR3 reads CASSLDTGTGYGGEAFF. The DNA of the CDR3 is TGTGCCAGCAGCCTCGATACCGGGACAGGGTACGGGGGTGAGGCTTTCTTT. The J gene is TRBJ1-1, the V gene TRBV7-9; 9 bases agree with TRBD1. Germline V gene sequence: CDR1 SEHNR, CDR2 FQNEAQ (reference sequence). This CDR3 is 17 amino acids long. V lost 5 bases to trimming and J lost 11 bases; unmatched junction nucleotides: 21.

The chain carries TRBV6-5 and TRBJ2-5; 11 bases fit TRBD1. V trimming: 7 bases; J trimming: 6 bases; junction bases outside the gene matches: 4. The CDR3 is 13 residues long. The germline gives CDR1 MNHEY, CDR2 SVGAGI. CDR3 sequence (DNA): TGTGCCAGCACGGACAGGGGGCGCCAGACCCAGTACTTC. Translated, it gives CASTDRGRQTQYF.

With regard to this clone: This same CDR3 is encoded by further DNA sequences in the sample. The rearrangement uses TRBV2 and TRBJ1-5, with D unresolved. The CDR3 sequence is 14 residues long. In germline, CDR1 is SNHLY, CDR2 FYNNEI. V was pared by 4 bases and J by 10 bases, with 17 bases between. This chain's CDR3 is CASSVGLGILPQHF. The CDR3 DNA sequence: TGTGCCAGCAGTGTTGGTCTGGGCATCCTCCCCCAGCATTTT.

The chain is built from TRBV6-4 and TRBJ2-4; possibly TRBD1 for D (6 bases). CDR1 is MRHNA, CDR2 SNTAGT, per germline. V was trimmed by 8 bases and J by 8 bases, leaving 19 bases between them. The CDR3 is 14 residues long. The CDR3 bases are TGTGCCAGCGGGGACATGGTCCCGCGAGACATTCAGTACTTC. Translation: CASGDMVPRDIQYF.

V is TRBV7-2 and J is TRBJ2-5; D remains ambiguous. The CDR3 is 13 amino acids. Germline V gene sequence: CDR1 SGHTA, CDR2 FQGNSA. V was cut by 5 bases and J by 4 bases, with 11 bases left in between. CDR3 DNA: TGTGCCAGCAGCAGTGACTCCCTAGAGACCCAGTACTTC. This translates into CASSSDSLETQYF.

The chain employs TRBV11-1 and TRBJ2-7, with 7 nucleotides matching TRBD1. The CDR3 totals 13 residues. V lost 3 bases and J lost 5; bases outside the gene matches: 4. The V gene's germline CDR1 is SGHAT and CDR2 FQDESV (reference sequence). CDR3 in DNA: TGTGCCAGCAGCTTGACAGGGCTAAACGAGCAGTACTTC. Translated: CASSLTGLNEQYF.

This chain joins TRBV4-1 and TRBJ2-1; D is perhaps TRBD1 (5 bases). CDR3 length: 15 amino acids. V was clipped by 6 bases and J by 4 bases, with 16 bases between them. Germline V CDR1 and CDR2: MGHRA, YSYEKL. CDR3 sequence: CASREIDSSYNEQFF. DNA for the CDR3: TGCGCCAGCAGGGAAATAGACAGCTCTTACAATGAGCAGTTCTTC.

Comments on this clone: One end of the junction does not line up with germline, which may come from a read error. The gene calls are TRBV19 and TRBJ2-3; TRBD2 matches at 7 bases. Germline CDR1 LNHDA, CDR2 SQIVND (reference sequence). This CDR3 contains 12 residues. Written as DNA, the CDR3 is TGTGCCAGTACGCGAGACCCGGGACTATTACATTTT. Translated: CASTRDPGLLHF.

The chain is built from TRBV6-5 and TRBJ2-1; 9 nucleotides align to TRBD2. J gave up 4 bases and V 5 bases, and 6 bases lay outside the gene matches. Germline-derived CDR1 and CDR2 are MNHEY and SVGAGI. This CDR3 is 15 amino acids long. The CDR3 coding sequence is TGTGCCAGCAGTCTTCTTGCGGGAGGGTACAATGAGCAGTTCTTC. Translation: CASSLLAGGYNEQFF.

The V and J genes are TRBV11-2 and TRBJ2-2; 11 bases align to TRBD2. J lost 3 bases, V lost 5 bases, and 2 bases had no gene match. This CDR3 has 15 residues. Germline V gene lookup returns CDR1 SGHAT and CDR2 FQNNGV. The CDR3 DNA reads TGTGCCAGCAGCGCTAGCGGGAGGTACACCGGGGAGCTGTTTTTT. Its translation is CASSASGRYTGELFF.

Remarks on this clone: Here the CDR3 omits its conserved ending phenylalanine or tryptophan, so a read error is the likely source. J is TRBJ2-7 and V is TRBV5-1; 8 nucleotides agree with TRBD2. With 0 bases clipped from V and 1 base from J, the junction kept 3 bases outside the gene matches. Germline V lookup: CDR1 SGHRS, CDR2 YFSETQ. The CDR3 loop spans 15 amino acids. The DNA for the CDR3 is TGCGCCAGCAGCTTGGCGCCTAGCGGGTCCTACGAGCAGTACCTC. Protein sequence: CASSLAPSGSYEQYL.

J is TRBJ1-2 and V is TRBV5-1; 7 positions match TRBD1. CDR1 is SGHRS and CDR2 is YFSETQ in the germline V gene. This CDR3 comprises 13 residues. J gave up 8 bases and V 0 bases, and 4 bases lay outside the gene matches. CDR3 DNA: TGCGCCAGCAGCTTGGGCGACAGGGACGGCTACACCTTC. It yields the protein CASSLGDRDGYTF.

The rearrangement joins TRBV29-1 to TRBJ1-1; perhaps TRBD1 as D (6 bases). The V and J ends lost 7 bases and 1 base respectively, with 19 bases between them. Per the germline V gene, CDR1 is SQVTM and CDR2 is ANQGSEA. This CDR3 is 15 amino acids long. The CDR3 nucleotides are TGCAGCGCAAGAATTTCGACAGGCCCGAACACTGAAGCTTTCTTT. Amino acids: CSARISTGPNTEAFF. Together with reference TRBV29-1 and TRBJ1-1, the CDR3 gives the full variable domain: SAVISQKPSRDICQRGTSLTIQCQVDSQVTMMFWYRQQPGQSLTLIATANQGSEATYESGFVIDKFPISRPNLTFSTLTVSNMSPEDSSIYLCSARISTGPNTEAFFGQGTRLTVV.

The genes are TRBV10-3 and TRBJ2-5, with TRBD1 matching over 8 bases. Trimming at V came to 2 bases and at J to 7 bases, leaving 3 bases not matched to a gene. The CDR3 contains 13 residues. CDR1 and CDR2 (germline): ENHRY, SYGVKD. In DNA, the CDR3 is TGTGCCATCAGTGAGGGGACAGGTTGGACCCAGTACTTC. It encodes CAISEGTGWTQYF.

V gene TRBV27 combines with J gene TRBJ1-4, with D maybe TRBD1 (6 bases). V dropped 5 bases and J dropped 3 bases, with 10 bases sitting between them. There are 14 residues in the CDR3. Per germline, CDR1 MNHEY and CDR2 SMNVEV (reference sequence). The CDR3: CASSARTANEKLFF. CDR3 DNA sequence: TGTGCCAGCAGTGCGAGGACAGCTAATGAAAAACTGTTTTTT.

In its sample, this clone was seen once. The chain joins TRBV6-1 to TRBJ1-5, with D perhaps TRBD1 (6 bases). CDR3 size: 15 residues. Per germline, CDR1 MNHNS and CDR2 SASEGT. Trimming took 1 base from V and 0 from J, leaving 7 bases between them. The CDR3 region has the DNA TGTGCCAGCAGTGAAGGGACAGCTAGCAATCAGCCCCAGCATTTT. This sequence encodes CASSEGTASNQPQHF.

The J gene is TRBJ2-7, the V gene TRBV19; tentative D call: TRBD1 (6 bases). The length of the CDR3 is 13 residues. Per the germline V gene, CDR1 is LNHDA and CDR2 is SQIVND (reference sequence). V dropped 5 bases and J dropped 6 bases, with 14 bases sitting between them. The chain's CDR3 is CASSSGQTGEQYF. The CDR3 DNA follows: TGTGCCAGTAGTTCCGGACAGACTGGCGAGCAGTACTTC.

Only one count was recorded for this clone. V is TRBV10-3 and J is TRBJ2-2; 9 nucleotides line up with TRBD2. Looked up from germline, CDR1 is ENHRY and CDR2 is SYGVKD. With V trimmed by 3 bases and J by 5 bases, 7 bases remained unmatched. This CDR3 spans 16 amino acids. CDR3 residues: CAISETIAGATGELFF. Written as DNA, the CDR3 is TGTGCCATCAGTGAAACTATAGCGGGAGCTACCGGGGAGCTGTTTTTT.

As to this clone: A junction end diverges from the germline sequence, so it may reflect a read error. The chain combines TRBV14 with TRBJ1-2, with 7 bases that match TRBD1. Germline CDR1 reads SGHDN; CDR2 reads FVKESK. This CDR3 comprises 13 residues. This CDR3 reads CASSGVRTGTQYF. As DNA, the CDR3 is TGTGCCAGCAGCGGCGTTCGGACAGGCACCCAATACTTC.

The rearrangement joins TRBV5-6 to TRBJ2-3; perhaps TRBD1 as D (6 bases). The CDR3 loop spans 16 amino acids. Trimming cost V 3 bases and J 1 base, with 15 bases left between them. The germline V gene has CDR1 SGHDT and CDR2 YYEEEE. The DNA for the CDR3 is TGTGCCAGCAGCTCGCTAGGCCCAGGGGGCACAGATACGCAGTATTTT. Amino acid sequence: CASSSLGPGGTDTQYF.